The 9 T cell receptor beta chains in this list originate from one sample, sequenced in a study of T cells in Graves' hyperthyroidism and ophthalmopathy. From RNA transcripts, TCR beta CDR3 regions were amplified. RT-PCR in the first round (using the HTBI primer set) targeted the TCR CDR3. TCRdb re-called the multiplex PCR reads with MiXCR, one entry per CDR3 protein. In the table there are 550,000 to 850,000 distinct CDR3 sequences, approximately 19% of which are singletons. Sequenced: blood. The receptors derive from a woman between 50 and 59 years old with Graves' hyperthyroidism that later progressed to Graves' ophthalmopathy.

This clonotype appeared a few times. A junction boundary mismatches the germline segment, possibly from a read error. The CDR3 DNA follows: TGTGCCAGCGGCTTAGGTAGTGGGGCGGGACTTGAGCAGTTCTTC. It encodes CASGLGSGAGLEQFF. The genes are TRBV11-3 and TRBJ2-1; possibly TRBD2 for D (6 bases). The CDR3 spans 15 residues. Germline CDR1 reads SGHNT; CDR2 reads YENEEA.

The gene calls are TRBV2 and TRBJ1-1, with 10 bases aligning to TRBD1. The CDR3 runs 15 residues. The trim removed 6 bases at V and 4 bases at J, leaving 8 bases unmatched. Germline V CDR1 and CDR2: SNHLY, FYNNEI. CDR3 in DNA: TGTGCCAGCAGAGAGAGGACAGGGGGGTCCACTGAAGCTTTCTTT. Translation: CASRERTGGSTEAFF. Based on the CDR3 plus reference TRBV2 and TRBJ1-1, the full variable domain is EPEVTQTPSHQVTQMGQEVILRCVPISNHLYFYWYRQILGQKVEFLVSFYNNEISEKSEIFDDQFSVERPDGSNFTLKIRSTKLEDSAMYFCASRERTGGSTEAFFGQGTRLTVV.

This clonotype came up a few times. This sequence joins TRBV10-3 and TRBJ2-5; 8 positions match TRBD1. The CDR3 spans 12 residues. Trimming removed 11 bases from V and 5 bases from J; junction bases left unmatched: 7. Per the germline V gene, CDR1 is ENHRY and CDR2 is SYGVKD. The CDR3 DNA is TGTGCCGCTGGACAGGGCGGGGAGACCCAGTACTTC. This sequence encodes CAAGQGGETQYF.

This clonotype was picked up many times. The rearrangement uses TRBV3-1 and TRBJ2-3, with D tentatively TRBD2 (6 bases). The ends were cut back, 1 base at V and 3 bases at J, with 11 bases in the middle. Germline-derived CDR1 and CDR2 are LGHDT and YNNKEL (reference sequence). The CDR3 covers 15 residues. The CDR3 DNA follows: TGTGCCAGCAGCCAAGTTAGACTAGAAACAGATACGCAGTATTTT. Encoded protein: CASSQVRLETDTQYF.

This chain links TRBV19 with TRBJ1-3; D possibly corresponds to TRBD1 (6 bases). The CDR3 loop spans 14 amino acids. The germline V gene has CDR1 LNHDA and CDR2 SQIVND (reference sequence). Trimming took off 9 bases at V and 0 bases at J, with 12 bases between the two ends. The CDR3 region is CASGGLHSGNTIYF. CDR3 nucleotide sequence: TGTGCCAGCGGGGGGCTTCACTCTGGAAACACCATATATTTT.

This clonotype was counted at least ten times. J is TRBJ1-6 and V is TRBV20-1; D may be TRBD1 (5 bases). Between the trimmed V and J ends, which lost 5 bases and 1 base, there was a span of 21 bases. The CDR3 sequence is 18 residues long. Germline V gene sequence: CDR1 DFQATT, CDR2 SNEGSKA (reference sequence). CDR3 in DNA: TGCAGTGCTGGAATGACAGCCATGCGCGGATCCTATAATTCACCCCTCCACTTT. Residues: CSAGMTAMRGSYNSPLHF.

CDR3 bases: TGTGCCATCAGCGGGGCCGGGACAGGGGGCTTTGGGGAGACCCAGTACTTC. Its translation is CAISGAGTGGFGETQYF. The chain couples TRBV10-3 to TRBJ2-5; TRBD1 matches at 12 bases. The germline V gene encodes CDR1 ENHRY and CDR2 SYGVKD. V dropped 6 bases and J dropped 5; count of bases not matched to a gene: 13. The CDR3 contains 17 residues.

Only a few counts were recorded for this clonotype. V and J are TRBV30 and TRBJ2-5, with D tentatively TRBD2 (5 bases). The CDR3 extends over 14 amino acids. The ends were cut back, 0 bases at V and 7 bases at J, with 15 bases in the middle. CDR1 GTSNPN and CDR2 SVGIG come from the germline V gene (reference sequence). The CDR3 sequence is CAWSVRQDWGTQYF. In nucleotides, the CDR3 is TGTGCCTGGAGTGTACGGCAGGACTGGGGGACCCAGTACTTC.

This clonotype was seen at least ten times. The J gene is TRBJ2-5, the V gene TRBV7-9, with a possible D match to TRBD2 (5 bases). CDR1 and CDR2 (germline): SEHNR, FQNEAQ (reference sequence). The CDR3 is 18 amino acids. Trimming took 5 bases from V and 2 from J, leaving 24 bases between them. The CDR3: CASSNRRTQSSGQETQYF. As DNA, the CDR3 is TGTGCCAGCAGCAACCGCCGGACCCAATCGTCGGGACAAGAGACCCAGTACTTC.